A selection of T cell receptor beta chains follows, all from one sample in a study of prognosis after radiotherapy for stage I lung cancer. One entry per CDR3 protein, called by TCRdb with MiXCR from the multiplex PCR reads. The table has about 16,000 distinct CDR3 sequences, less than 45% seen once. Sequences were derived from PBMCs, sampled before or after stereotactic body radiation therapy (not recorded which). The source of these receptors is a donor of 50 years or more with non-small cell lung cancer. Both conserved end residues are part of each CDR3. Fields, in order: D gene, V gene, J gene, clone size, CDR3 DNA, CDR3 protein. The D gene is left open where the match is weak. A clone size is listed for some rows: how often the clone was seen (once, few, many), or a class if it is expanded.

D gene: NA
V gene: TRBV5-1
J gene: TRBJ1-1
clone size: many
CDR3 DNA: TGCGCCAGCAGCTCACAAGGGGGGGGGGGATATGAAGCTTTCTTT
CDR3 protein: CASSSQGGGGYEAFF

D gene: NA
V gene: TRBV4-2
J gene: TRBJ1-3
clone size: many
CDR3 DNA: TGTGCCAGCAGCGATGGAAACACCATATATTTT
CDR3 protein: CASSDGNTIYF

D gene: NA
V gene: TRBV10-3
J gene: TRBJ1-5
clone size: many
CDR3 DNA: TGTGCCATCAGTGAGGAAGCGAGTAATCAGCCCCAGCATTTT
CDR3 protein: CAISEEASNQPQHF

D gene: TRBD1
V gene: TRBV28
J gene: TRBJ1-4
clone size: once
CDR3 DNA: TGTGCCAGCAGTGATCAACAGGGGGTTTTTGAAAAACTGTTTTTT
CDR3 protein: CASSDQQGVFEKLFF

D gene: NA
V gene: TRBV28
J gene: TRBJ2-7
clone size: medium-sized
CDR3 DNA: TGTGCCAGCAGTTTTGGGGGGGCCTCCTACGAGCAGTACTTC
CDR3 protein: CASSFGGASYEQYF

D gene: NA
V gene: TRBV27
J gene: TRBJ2-7
clone size: once
CDR3 DNA: TGTGCCAGCGTCCAGGGTCCCACCCACGGGCAGTACTTC
CDR3 protein: CASVQGPTHGQYF

D gene: TRBD1
V gene: TRBV6-2/TRBV6-3
J gene: TRBJ1-5
clone size: few
CDR3 DNA: TGTGCCAGCAGTGGAACGGGACAGGGGGTCAGGATGCCCCAGCATTTT
CDR3 protein: CASSGTGQGVRMPQHF

D gene: NA
V gene: TRBV7-9
J gene: TRBJ2-5
clone size: NA
CDR3 DNA: TGTGCCAGTAGCCAAAACCAAAAAGAGACCAAGTACTTC
CDR3 protein: CASSQNQKETKYF

D gene: TRBD2
V gene: TRBV9
J gene: TRBJ2-2
clone size: NA
CDR3 DNA: TGTGCCAGCAGCGACTCGACTAGCGGGGGGCTCGACACCGGGGAGCTGTTTTTT
CDR3 protein: CASSDSTSGGLDTGELFF

D gene: NA
V gene: TRBV7-9
J gene: TRBJ1-2
clone size: many
CDR3 DNA: TGTGCCGGCAGCCTACTGGACTACTACTATGGCTACACCTTC
CDR3 protein: CAGSLLDYYYGYTF